This entry lists 29 T cell receptor beta chains sequenced from one sample in a study of identical twins. One entry per CDR3 protein results from TCRdb running MiXCR on the 5' RACE reads. The table lists about 1.7 million distinct CDR3 sequences, under 35% of them singletons. The sample comprised cord blood. The receptors come from a newborn girl in good health.

This clonotype has a count of ten or more. The chain's CDR3 is CSVDGDNSYEQYF. DNA for the CDR3: TGCAGCGTTGATGGGGACAACTCCTACGAGCAGTACTTC. This chain links TRBV29-1 with TRBJ2-7; a possible D gene is TRBD1 (6 bases). V shed 3 bases and J shed 0 bases, with 9 bases lying between them. Germline assignment: CDR1 SQVTM and CDR2 ANQGSEA. The CDR3 length is 13 residues.

The chain joins TRBV24-1 to TRBJ1-1, with 7 bases fitting TRBD1. This CDR3 is built from 14 residues. Germline CDR1 and CDR2: KGHDR and SFDVKD. Trimming removed 0 bases from V and 8 bases from J; junction bases left unmatched: 5. Here the CDR3 reads CATSDLDRDSEAFF. The CDR3 DNA is TGTGCCACCAGTGATTTGGACAGGGACTCAGAAGCTTTCTTT.

The chain joins TRBV3-1 to TRBJ2-3, with a tentative D call TRBD2 (7 bases). Germline V gene sequence: CDR1 LGHDT, CDR2 YNNKEL (reference sequence). V lost 1 base and J lost 3, with 17 bases in between. The CDR3 contains 17 residues. CDR3 region: CASSQVGGLGLTDTQYF. For the CDR3, the DNA is TGTGCCAGCAGCCAAGTGGGGGGGCTAGGCTTAACAGATACGCAGTATTTT.

The chain employs TRBV6-5 and TRBJ2-3; 10 positions agree with TRBD2. CDR3 length: 18 amino acids. Germline CDR1 is MNHEY and CDR2 is SVGAGI. V shed 4 bases and J 8 bases; nucleotides not matched to a gene: 18. CDR3 sequence reads: CASSSIALAGASWGTQYF. CDR3 coding DNA: TGTGCCAGCAGTTCTATCGCCCTAGCGGGGGCGTCTTGGGGTACGCAGTATTTT.

With respect to this clonotype: The junction does not match germline at one end; this may be a read error. This chain links TRBV28 with TRBJ2-5, with TRBD1 as a possible D gene (6 bases). The J call could be wrong; TRBJ2-1 is a better fit for the DNA end. Germline CDR1 reads MDHEN; CDR2 reads SYDVKM. This CDR3 spans 14 amino acids. The CDR3 DNA reads TGTGCCGGCAGTACCGGACAGCACCAAGAGACCCAGTTCTTC. It yields the protein CAGSTGQHQETQFF.

Only a few counts were recorded for this clonotype. J is TRBJ2-7 and V is TRBV7-2, with 8 bases matching TRBD1. The length of the CDR3 is 17 residues. The ends lost 0 bases at V and 0 bases at J; junction bases unmatched: 7. Germline V gene data show CDR1 as SGHTA and CDR2 as FQGNSA. The CDR3 DNA sequence: TGTGCCAGCAGCTTAGCTGGGACAGGCTACCTCTCCTACGAGCAGTACTTC. The encoded protein is CASSLAGTGYLSYEQYF.

This clonotype was seen more than once but under ten times. The chain employs TRBV5-1 and TRBJ2-1; the match to TRBD2 covers 7 bases. Germline CDR1 and CDR2: SGHRS and YFSETQ. This CDR3 is 17 amino acids long. V was pared by 3 bases and J by 1 base, with 10 bases of the junction left unmatched. DNA for the CDR3: TGCGCCAGCAGCTGGTACGGTAAACTAGCGTCCTACAATGAGCAGTTCTTC. Protein product: CASSWYGKLASYNEQFF. The variable domain in full, with the rest retrieved from reference TRBV5-1 and TRBJ2-1, is KAGVTQTPRYLIKTRGQQVTLSCSPISGHRSVSWYQQTPGQGLQFLFEYFSETQRNKGNFPGRFSGRQFSNSRSEMNVSTLELGDSALYLCASSWYGKLASYNEQFFGPGTRLTVL.

The chain carries TRBV4-1 and TRBJ2-1; 9 bases map to TRBD2. The germline V gene has CDR1 MGHRA and CDR2 YSYEKL. The CDR3 runs to 14 residues. After removal of 4 bases from V and 10 bases from J, the junction contained 8 bases not matched to a gene. The DNA of the CDR3 is TGCGCCAGCAGCCGATATAGCGGGAGCTACGAGCAGTTCTTC. Translated: CASSRYSGSYEQFF.

The chain joins TRBV5-1 to TRBJ2-7, with D possibly being TRBD2 (5 bases). Trimming cost V 5 bases and J 5 bases, with 14 bases left between them. From germline, CDR1 is SGHRS and CDR2 YFSETQ. CDR3 size: 13 residues. In DNA form, the CDR3 reads TGCGCCAGCAGTGAACTAGGGTGGAACGAGCAGTACTTC. Its translation: CASSELGWNEQYF.

This clonotype was seen more than once but under ten times. The genes are TRBV20-1 and TRBJ1-5; 8 positions agree with TRBD1. Germline loops: CDR1 DFQATT, CDR2 SNEGSKA (reference sequence). The V gene end was trimmed by 4 bases and the J gene end by 7 bases; junction bases not matched to a gene: 6. The CDR3 is 13 amino acids. CDR3 amino acids: CSAIRQGSQPQHF. The DNA of the CDR3 is TGCAGTGCTATACGACAGGGGAGCCAGCCCCAGCATTTT.

The chain has TRBV9 and TRBJ2-3, with unresolved D. Trimming pared 2 bases from V and 2 bases from J, leaving 6 bases between. The germline CDR1 and CDR2 sequences are SGDLS and YYNGEE. There are 13 residues in the CDR3. CDR3 region: CASSVIVTDTQYF. The CDR3 bases are TGTGCCAGCAGCGTGATAGTCACAGATACGCAGTATTTT.

This clonotype was observed a handful of times. The chain carries TRBV25-1 and TRBJ2-1; 10 bases agree with TRBD2. Germline values: CDR1 MGHDK, CDR2 SYGVNS. The V and J ends lost 1 base and 6 bases, in that order; junction bases with no gene match: 3. CDR3 length: 15 amino acids. The CDR3 loop reads CASSEFLAGVNEQFF. CDR3 coding DNA: TGTGCCAGCAGTGAATTCCTAGCGGGAGTCAATGAGCAGTTCTTC.

This chain connects TRBV7-2 to TRBJ2-1, with 13 bases lining up with TRBD2. The germline gives CDR1 SGHTA, CDR2 FQGNSA. V lost 3 bases, J lost 6 bases, and 5 bases stayed unmatched. The CDR3 has 16 residues. CDR3 in amino acids: CASSFSTSGRSNEQFF. CDR3 nucleotides: TGTGCCAGCAGCTTCTCGACTAGCGGGAGGAGCAATGAGCAGTTCTTC.

The rearrangement uses TRBV28 and TRBJ2-1, with 9 positions matching TRBD1. Trimming took 5 bases from V and 10 from J; bases not matched to a gene: 9. Germline loops: CDR1 MDHEN, CDR2 SYDVKM. CDR3 length equals 14 residues. The CDR3 DNA is TGTGCCAGCAGTGGCCACAGGGGGCCGTACGAGCAGTTCTTC. Protein product: CASSGHRGPYEQFF.

The chain combines TRBV10-3 with TRBJ2-5; maybe TRBD1 (6 bases). The length of the CDR3 is 13 residues. Germline CDR1 reads ENHRY; CDR2 reads SYGVKD. Between the trimmed V and J ends, which lost 4 bases and 5 bases, there was a span of 11 bases. CDR3 sequence: CAISARGGETQYF. CDR3 DNA: TGTGCCATCAGTGCCAGGGGCGGGGAGACCCAGTACTTC.

V and J are TRBV24-1 and TRBJ2-1; TRBD2 aligns across 13 bases. The CDR3 is 20 amino acids. Losses at the gene ends were 3 bases for V and 0 bases for J; bases not matched to a gene: 10. Looked up from germline, CDR1 is KGHDR and CDR2 is SFDVKD. The CDR3 bases are TGTGCCACCAGTGATCCGGGACTAGCGGGAATTGCTAGCTCCTACAATGAGCAGTTCTTC. Translating it yields CATSDPGLAGIASSYNEQFF.

The chain is built from TRBV15 and TRBJ2-1, with a tentative D call TRBD2 (6 bases). The CDR3 runs 17 residues. Trimming left V 1 base short and J 1 base short, with 14 bases between. Germline assignment: CDR1 LNHNV and CDR2 YYDKDF (reference sequence). The DNA of the CDR3 is TGTGCCACCAGCAGAGGGGTAGCGGTCCTTTCCTACAATGAGCAGTTCTTC. It specifies CATSRGVAVLSYNEQFF.

This clonotype was found a few times. The chain has TRBV2 and TRBJ2-1; D possibly corresponds to TRBD2 (5 bases). Trimming cost V 5 bases and J 0 bases, with 11 bases left between them. Germline values: CDR1 SNHLY, CDR2 FYNNEI. The CDR3 runs 15 residues. The CDR3 DNA reads TGTGCCAGCAGTCGGGAAGCGGTCTCCTACAATGAGCAGTTCTTC. Protein: CASSREAVSYNEQFF. The whole variable domain, filled in from reference TRBV2 and TRBJ2-1, reads EPEVTQTPSHQVTQMGQEVILRCVPISNHLYFYWYRQILGQKVEFLVSFYNNEISEKSEIFDDQFSVERPDGSNFTLKIRSTKLEDSAMYFCASSREAVSYNEQFFGPGTRLTVL.

The rearrangement uses TRBV6-2 or TRBV6-3 and TRBJ2-7; D assignment may be TRBD1 or TRBD2 (5 bases each). Germline CDR1 reads MNHEY; CDR2 reads SVGEGT. V dropped 6 bases and J dropped 4 bases, with 22 bases sitting between them. The CDR3 has 16 residues. As DNA, the CDR3 is TGTGCCAGCAGACCCGTCCGGGACCGACGTGTATACGAGCAGTACTTC. It yields the protein CASRPVRDRRVYEQYF.

This clonotype occurred a few times. The V gene is TRBV10-1, the J gene TRBJ2-7; no firm D call. Trimming left V 0 bases short and J 0 bases short, with 9 bases between. This CDR3 has 15 residues. CDR1 is WNHNN and CDR2 is SYGVQD in the germline V gene (reference sequence). The CDR3: CASSESSLGSYEQYF. As DNA, the CDR3 is TGCGCCAGCAGTGAGTCTAGCTTGGGCTCCTACGAGCAGTACTTC.

This clonotype was seen a handful of times. The rearrangement joins TRBV15 to TRBJ1-5; D gene uncertain. The germline CDR1 and CDR2 sequences are LNHNV and YYDKDF (reference sequence). V was trimmed by 0 bases and J by 7 bases, leaving 4 bases between them. CDR3 length equals 12 residues. The CDR3 sequence is CATSRDLQPQHF. The CDR3 DNA reads as TGTGCCACCAGCAGAGATCTCCAGCCCCAGCATTTT.

This clonotype has a count of ten or more. A much bigger clone sits one base away, suggesting this may be a read error. V gene TRBV7-8 combines with J gene TRBJ2-7; D remains unclear. Germline V gene sequence: CDR1 SGHVS, CDR2 FQNEAQ. Trimming pared 2 bases from V and 0 bases from J, leaving 5 bases between. The length of the CDR3 is 13 residues. The CDR3 nucleotides are TGTGCCAGCAGCTTACCGGCCTCCTACGAGCAGTACTTC. Its protein is CASSLPASYEQYF. The full variable domain, completed using reference TRBV7-8 and TRBJ2-7, is GAGVSQSPRYKVAKRGQDVALRCDPISGHVSLFWYQQALGQGPEFLTYFQNEAQLDKSGLPSDRFFAERPEGSVSTLKIQRTQQEDSAVYLCASSLPASYEQYFGPGTRLTVT.

This clonotype showed up many times. The chain couples TRBV10-3 to TRBJ2-1; a possible D gene is TRBD2 (6 bases). The CDR3 consists of 14 residues. Trimming pared 9 bases from V and 4 bases from J, leaving 16 bases between. Germline V lookup: CDR1 ENHRY, CDR2 SYGVKD. The CDR3 bases are TGTGCCATTGGCGGGGCCCTACAGTACAATGAGCAGTTCTTC. Its translation is CAIGGALQYNEQFF.

This clonotype was observed a few times. The J gene is TRBJ1-6, the V gene TRBV20-1, with a possible D match to TRBD1 (5 bases). The CDR3 contains 13 residues. The V end lost 1 base, the J end lost 10 bases, and 11 bases lay between the germline ends. The germline gives CDR1 DFQATT, CDR2 SNEGSKA (reference sequence). CDR3 amino acids: CSARVLGDSPLHF. CDR3 DNA: TGCAGTGCTAGAGTTTTAGGGGACTCACCCCTCCACTTT.

The table lists this clonotype with a few counts. The chain couples TRBV12-3 or TRBV12-4 to TRBJ2-3; unclear D gene. The V gene lost 3 bases and the J gene lost 0 bases, with 10 bases spanning the gap. There are 15 residues in the CDR3. The CDR3 region has the DNA TGTGCCAGCAGTTTGACTGATTCTAGCACAGATACGCAGTATTTT. As protein: CASSLTDSSTDTQYF.

The chain is built from TRBV14 and TRBJ2-4; possible D gene TRBD1, 5 bases. The J call is uncertain, as TRBJ2-7 better fits the DNA end. This CDR3 spans 14 amino acids. Germline assignment: CDR1 SGHDN and CDR2 FVKESK. The CDR3 sequence: CASSQEGVLYEQYF. The CDR3 bases are TGTGCCAGCAGCCAAGAAGGGGTACTTTACGAGCAGTACTTC.

The chain couples TRBV2 to TRBJ2-7; D is ambiguous. The V gene's germline CDR1 is SNHLY and CDR2 FYNNEI. The V end lost 0 bases, the J end lost 1 base, and 13 bases lay between the germline ends. The CDR3 extends over 16 amino acids. CDR3 amino acids: CASSEAAQVGSYEQYF. In DNA, the CDR3 is TGTGCCAGCAGTGAAGCCGCGCAGGTGGGGTCCTACGAGCAGTACTTC.

As for this clonotype: This could be a read error, since a much larger clone is one nucleotide away. V gene TRBV4-1 combines with J gene TRBJ2-5; 11 positions match TRBD2. The ends lost 0 bases at V and 11 bases at J; junction bases unmatched: 8. Germline assignment: CDR1 MGHRA and CDR2 YSYEKL. The CDR3 sequence is 15 residues long. The CDR3 loop reads CASSQETSGVSEQYF. The CDR3 DNA sequence: TGCGCCAGCAGCCAAGAGACTAGCGGGGTCTCTGAGCAGTACTTC.

This clonotype was seen a handful of times. V usage is TRBV7-2 and J usage is TRBJ2-3, with TRBD2 matching 7 bases. The junction had 9 bases not matched to a gene; V was cut back by 3 bases and J by 0 bases. Germline-derived CDR1 and CDR2 are SGHTA and FQGNSA. This CDR3 region has 17 residues. CDR3 amino acids: CASSLGLLPTSTDTQYF. Here the CDR3 DNA reads TGTGCCAGCAGCTTGGGACTACTACCTACTAGCACAGATACGCAGTATTTT.